This paragraph reports one TCR beta chain. Profiled with immunoSEQ multiplex PCR; TCRdb holds only in-frame clones, not every one. Of hundreds of thousands of clones in the sample, around 85% are singletons; the top ten hold about 5.7%. There are 13 residues in the CDR3. Germline V gives CDR1 MNHEY, CDR2 SVGAGI. J lost 6 bases, V lost 6 bases, and 7 bases had no gene match. Grouping used clinical history reported by participants in a survey and questionnaire. All recovered Cohort 3 donors got two negative PCRs, got clearance, or saw symptom resolution. This record belongs to a study of blood T cell repertoires in COVID-19. Study in general: Some COVID-19 samples were acute and others convalescent; all came from the United States, Italy and Spain. Sources were T cells, B-cell-depleted T cells, or PBMCs; the material itself was cDNA or gDNA.

Sequenced: PBMCs or T cells enriched from blood (not recorded which). The sequence came from a woman aged 40 to 50 who had recovered from COVID-19. The J gene is TRBJ1-2, the V gene TRBV6-5, with 7 bases lining up with TRBD1. The CDR3 coding sequence is TGTGCCAGCAGAATCAGACAGGGCCATGGCTACACCTTC. The encoded protein is CASRIRQGHGYTF.